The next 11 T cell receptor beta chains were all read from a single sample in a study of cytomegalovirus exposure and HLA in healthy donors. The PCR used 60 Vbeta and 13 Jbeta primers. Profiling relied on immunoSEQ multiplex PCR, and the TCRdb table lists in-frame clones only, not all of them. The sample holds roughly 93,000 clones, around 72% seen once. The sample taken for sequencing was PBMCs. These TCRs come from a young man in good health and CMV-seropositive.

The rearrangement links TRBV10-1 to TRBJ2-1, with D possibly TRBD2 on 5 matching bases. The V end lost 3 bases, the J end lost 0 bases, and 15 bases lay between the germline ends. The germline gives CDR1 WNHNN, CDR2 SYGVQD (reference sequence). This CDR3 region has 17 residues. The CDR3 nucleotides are TGCGCCAGCAGTGATAGGAGCGGATTCAGCTCCTACAATGAGCAGTTCTTC. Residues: CASSDRSGFSSYNEQFF.

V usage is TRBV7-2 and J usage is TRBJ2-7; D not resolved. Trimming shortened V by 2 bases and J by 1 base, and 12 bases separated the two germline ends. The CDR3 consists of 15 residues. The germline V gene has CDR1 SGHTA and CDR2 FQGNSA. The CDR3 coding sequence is TGTGCCAGCAGCTTACGATTAGCACGTTCCTACGAGCAGTACTTC. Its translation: CASSLRLARSYEQYF.

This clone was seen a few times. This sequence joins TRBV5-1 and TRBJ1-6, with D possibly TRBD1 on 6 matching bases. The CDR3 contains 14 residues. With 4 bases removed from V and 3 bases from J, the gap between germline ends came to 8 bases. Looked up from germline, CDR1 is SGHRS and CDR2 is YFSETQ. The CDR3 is CASSRDNYNSPLHF. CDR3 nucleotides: TGCGCCAGCAGCCGGGACAACTATAATTCACCCCTCCACTTT. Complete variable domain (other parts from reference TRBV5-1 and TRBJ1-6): KAGVTQTPRYLIKTRGQQVTLSCSPISGHRSVSWYQQTPGQGLQFLFEYFSETQRNKGNFPGRFSGRQFSNSRSEMNVSTLELGDSALYLCASSRDNYNSPLHFGNGTRLTVT.

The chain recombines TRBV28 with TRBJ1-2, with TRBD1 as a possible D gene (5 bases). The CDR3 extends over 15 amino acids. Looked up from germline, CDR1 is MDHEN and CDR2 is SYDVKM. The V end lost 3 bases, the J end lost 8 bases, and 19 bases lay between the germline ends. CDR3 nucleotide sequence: TGTGCCAGCAGTTTCGGAGGGGCGGACGGTACGGGCTACACCTTC. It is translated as CASSFGGADGTGYTF.

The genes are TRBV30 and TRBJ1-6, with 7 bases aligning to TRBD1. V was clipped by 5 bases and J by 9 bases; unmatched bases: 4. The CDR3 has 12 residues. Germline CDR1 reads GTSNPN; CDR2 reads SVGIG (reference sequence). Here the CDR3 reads CAWDRARSPLHF. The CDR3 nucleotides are TGTGCCTGGGACAGGGCCCGTTCACCCCTCCACTTT.

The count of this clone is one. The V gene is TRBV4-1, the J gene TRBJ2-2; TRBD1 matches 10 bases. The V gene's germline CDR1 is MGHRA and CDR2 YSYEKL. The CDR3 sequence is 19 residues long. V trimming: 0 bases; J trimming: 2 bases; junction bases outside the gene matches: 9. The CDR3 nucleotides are TGCGCCAGCAGCCAAGAGGGACAGGGGATTTCGGCAAACACCGGGGAGCTGTTTTTT. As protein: CASSQEGQGISANTGELFF.

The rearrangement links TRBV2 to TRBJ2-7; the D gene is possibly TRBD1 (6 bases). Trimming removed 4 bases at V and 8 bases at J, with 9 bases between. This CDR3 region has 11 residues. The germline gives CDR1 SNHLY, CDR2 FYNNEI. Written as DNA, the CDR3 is TGTGCCAGCAGTGTACAGGGACAGCAGTACTTC. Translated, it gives CASSVQGQQYF.

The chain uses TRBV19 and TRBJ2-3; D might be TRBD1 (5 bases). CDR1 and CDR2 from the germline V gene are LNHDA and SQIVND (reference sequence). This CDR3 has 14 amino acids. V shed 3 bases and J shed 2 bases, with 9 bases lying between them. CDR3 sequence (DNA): TGTGCCAGTAGTATGATCGGACACACAGATACGCAGTATTTT. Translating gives CASSMIGHTDTQYF.

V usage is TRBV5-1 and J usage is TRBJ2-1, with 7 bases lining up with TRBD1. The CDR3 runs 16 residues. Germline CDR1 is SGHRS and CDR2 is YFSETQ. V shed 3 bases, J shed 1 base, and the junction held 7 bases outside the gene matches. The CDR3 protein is CASSWVLQGSYNEQFF. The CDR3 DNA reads TGCGCCAGCAGCTGGGTCCTACAGGGGTCCTACAATGAGCAGTTCTTC.

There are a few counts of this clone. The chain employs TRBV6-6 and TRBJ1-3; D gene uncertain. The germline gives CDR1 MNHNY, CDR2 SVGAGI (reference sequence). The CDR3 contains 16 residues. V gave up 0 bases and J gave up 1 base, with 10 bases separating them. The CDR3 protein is CASSYSPVSSGNTIYF. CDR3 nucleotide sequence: TGTGCCAGCAGTTACTCTCCTGTTTCTTCTGGAAACACCATATATTTT.

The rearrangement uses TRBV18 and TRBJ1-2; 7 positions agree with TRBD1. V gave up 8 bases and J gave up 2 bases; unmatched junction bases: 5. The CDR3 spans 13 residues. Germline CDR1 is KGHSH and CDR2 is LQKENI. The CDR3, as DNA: TGTGCCAGCCGACAGGGTCCCAACTATGGCTACACCTTC. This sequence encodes CASRQGPNYGYTF.